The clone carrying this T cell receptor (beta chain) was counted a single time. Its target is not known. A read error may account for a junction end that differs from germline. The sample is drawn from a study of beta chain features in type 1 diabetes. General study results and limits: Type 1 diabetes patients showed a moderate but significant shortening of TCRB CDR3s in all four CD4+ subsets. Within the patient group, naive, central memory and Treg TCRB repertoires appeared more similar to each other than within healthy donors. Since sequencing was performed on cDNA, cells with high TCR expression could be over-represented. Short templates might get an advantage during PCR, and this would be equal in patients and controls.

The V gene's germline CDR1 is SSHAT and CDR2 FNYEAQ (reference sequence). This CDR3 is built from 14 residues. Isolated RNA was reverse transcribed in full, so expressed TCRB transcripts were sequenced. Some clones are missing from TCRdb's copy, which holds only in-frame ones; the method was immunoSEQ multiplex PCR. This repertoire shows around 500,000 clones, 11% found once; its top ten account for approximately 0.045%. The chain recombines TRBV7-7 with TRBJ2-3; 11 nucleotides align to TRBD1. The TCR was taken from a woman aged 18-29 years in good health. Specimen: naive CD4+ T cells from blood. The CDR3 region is CASSTGTGGDTQYF. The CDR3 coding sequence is TGTGCTAGCAGCACCGGGACAGGGGGAGATACGCAGTATTTT.